This entry lists 32 T cell receptor beta chains sequenced from one sample in a study of blood T cell repertoires in COVID-19. Assay used: immunoSEQ multiplex PCR; TCRdb lists only in-frame clones, some missing. The sample records roughly 110,000 clones, 60% to 80% being singletons. Specimen: peripheral blood. These receptors originate from a human donor with acute or convalescent COVID-19. The donor label of this sample is uncertain.

In this sample, this clone turned up a few times. This chain uses TRBV28 with TRBJ1-4, with D maybe TRBD1 (5 bases). CDR3 size: 16 residues. V lost 8 bases and J 3 bases, leaving 19 bases between the germline ends. The germline V gene has CDR1 MDHEN and CDR2 SYDVKM. As DNA, the CDR3 is TGTGCCAGCTCTGAAGGGGCAATCGGCGCTAATGAAAAACTGTTTTTT. Its translation: CASSEGAIGANEKLFF.

V and J are TRBV30 and TRBJ1-1, with D unclear. This CDR3 contains 13 residues. V was pared by 0 bases and J by 4 bases, with 9 bases between. Germline V gene lookup returns CDR1 GTSNPN and CDR2 SVGIG (reference sequence). CDR3 coding DNA: TGTGCCTGGAGTGTGGCGGGAGGCACTGAAGCTTTCTTT. This sequence encodes CAWSVAGGTEAFF.

The chain recombines TRBV5-6 with TRBJ1-1, with TRBD1 as a possible D gene (6 bases). The CDR3 spans 14 residues. CDR1 and CDR2 from the germline V gene are SGHDT and YYEEEE. The ends were cut back, 5 bases at V and 3 bases at J, with 14 bases in the middle. CDR3 sequence (DNA): TGTGCCAGCAGTTATGACAGGATCGACACTGAAGCTTTCTTT. This sequence encodes CASSYDRIDTEAFF.

The gene calls are TRBV28 and TRBJ2-1; 15 bases line up with TRBD2. J lost 7 bases, V lost 6 bases, and 4 bases had no gene match. Germline V gene data show CDR1 as MDHEN and CDR2 as SYDVKM. The CDR3 is 15 amino acids. The CDR3 reads CASSRGTSGGNEQFF. The CDR3 DNA reads TGTGCCAGCAGCCGAGGGACTAGCGGGGGGAATGAGCAGTTCTTC.

This chain joins TRBV19 and TRBJ1-1; a possible D gene is TRBD1 (6 bases). The CDR3 has 14 residues. V was clipped by 3 bases and J by 0 bases, with 8 bases between them. Looked up from germline, CDR1 is LNHDA and CDR2 is SQIVND (reference sequence). For the CDR3, the DNA is TGTGCCAGTAGTATGCAGGGGCTGAACACTGAAGCTTTCTTT. Translated: CASSMQGLNTEAFF.

The V call is TRBV28, the J call TRBJ1-6; 7 bases are a match to TRBD1. V lost 5 bases to trimming and J lost 6 bases; unmatched junction nucleotides: 10. Germline CDR1 reads MDHEN; CDR2 reads SYDVKM. This CDR3 spans 16 amino acids. CDR3 residues: CASSLYRTGGNSPLHF. DNA for the CDR3: TGTGCCAGCAGTCTTTATAGGACAGGCGGTAATTCACCCCTCCACTTT. Full variable domain (missing parts from reference TRBV28 and TRBJ1-6): DVKVTQSSRYLVKRTGEKVFLECVQDMDHENMFWYRQDPGLGLRLIYFSYDVKMKEKGDIPEGYSVSREKKERFSLILESASTNQTSMYLCASSLYRTGGNSPLHFGNGTRLTVT.

The rearrangement joins TRBV6-1 to TRBJ1-5, with a weak D call TRBD1 (5 bases). Germline-derived CDR1 and CDR2 are MNHNS and SASEGT. There are 15 residues in the CDR3. Trimming shortened V by 2 bases and J by 6 bases, and 14 bases separated the two germline ends. CDR3 in amino acids: CASSEPAGGTQPQHF. The DNA of the CDR3 is TGTGCCAGCAGTGAACCCGCCGGGGGAACTCAGCCCCAGCATTTT.

This clone was seen a few times. This chain joins TRBV6-5 and TRBJ2-3, with 8 positions matching TRBD2. Germline CDR1 is MNHEY and CDR2 is SVGAGI. The CDR3 has 14 amino acids. With 5 bases clipped from V and 4 bases from J, the junction kept 5 bases outside the gene matches. The DNA for the CDR3 is TGTGCCAGCAGTATCGGGGGGGCTGCAGATACGCAGTATTTT. Translating it yields CASSIGGAADTQYF.

The chain combines TRBV9 with TRBJ1-2; D may be TRBD1 (5 bases). The CDR3 spans 13 residues. Trimming removed 4 bases from V and 4 bases from J, with 11 bases in between. The germline gives CDR1 SGDLS, CDR2 YYNGEE. The CDR3 spells CASSTGGVYGYTF. The CDR3 region has the DNA TGTGCCAGCAGCACCGGGGGAGTCTATGGCTACACCTTC.

The chain combines TRBV28 with TRBJ1-2, with 10 bases matching TRBD1. The J segment lost 8 bases and the V segment lost 6 bases, leaving 9 bases of the junction unmatched. The CDR3 is made up of 14 amino acids. The germline V gene has CDR1 MDHEN and CDR2 SYDVKM. CDR3 DNA: TGTGCCAGCAGGGATCCGGGACAGGGGCAGGGCTACACCTTC. Translating gives CASRDPGQGQGYTF.

The V gene is TRBV4-1, the J gene TRBJ2-1, with 8 bases lining up with TRBD2. J lost 7 bases, V lost 2 bases, and 7 bases had no gene match. CDR1 and CDR2 from the germline V gene are MGHRA and YSYEKL. This CDR3 is built from 15 residues. CDR3 in DNA: TGCGCCAGCAGCCAATATGGCGGGGGGTGGAATGAGCAGTTCTTC. Translated: CASSQYGGGWNEQFF.

This chain connects TRBV11-2 to TRBJ2-1, with D perhaps TRBD2 (7 bases). The CDR3 loop spans 14 amino acids. The V end was cut by 5 bases, the J end by 4 bases, with 12 bases between. The germline V gene encodes CDR1 SGHAT and CDR2 FQNNGV. CDR3 sequence reads: CASSHRGAYNEQFF. The CDR3 DNA is TGTGCCAGCAGCCACCGGGGGGCATACAATGAGCAGTTCTTC.

The CDR3, as DNA: TGTGCCAGCAGACTGGACAGGGGAGAAAACACCATATATTTT. As protein: CASRLDRGENTIYF. The V call is TRBV11-2, the J call TRBJ1-3, with TRBD1 identical over 9 bases. The junction had 6 bases not matched to a gene; V was cut back by 6 bases and J by 6 bases. The CDR3 sequence is 14 residues long. CDR1 and CDR2 (germline): SGHAT, FQNNGV.

This clone came up once. The rearrangement links TRBV7-2 to TRBJ1-1; 7 bases are a match to TRBD1. CDR3 length: 17 residues. Trimming took 2 bases from V and 2 from J; bases not matched to a gene: 11. Germline CDR1 and CDR2: SGHTA and FQGNSA. The CDR3 DNA reads TGTGCCAGCAGCTTAAGGAGGTTAGGGGGCGGAAACACTGAAGCTTTCTTT. Translation: CASSLRRLGGGNTEAFF.

This chain joins TRBV13 and TRBJ1-6; 8 nucleotides agree with TRBD1. This CDR3 region has 15 residues. V gave up 6 bases and J gave up 7 bases; unmatched junction bases: 8. In germline, CDR1 is PRHDT, CDR2 FYEKMQ (reference sequence). The CDR3 protein is CASRGQENRNSPLHF. The CDR3 DNA sequence: TGTGCCAGCAGGGGACAGGAGAACCGAAATTCACCCCTCCACTTT.

The J gene is TRBJ2-3, the V gene TRBV2; tentative D call: TRBD1 (6 bases). The CDR3 is 12 amino acids. Trimming left V 6 bases short and J 2 bases short, with 6 bases between. Germline loops: CDR1 SNHLY, CDR2 FYNNEI. CDR3 sequence: CASRGATDTQYF. CDR3 in DNA: TGTGCCAGCAGGGGGGCCACAGATACGCAGTATTTT.

The chain couples TRBV27 to TRBJ1-2; possible D gene TRBD1, 6 bases. Germline V CDR1 and CDR2: MNHEY, SMNVEV (reference sequence). The CDR3 is 13 residues long. V was trimmed by 3 bases and J by 5 bases, leaving 10 bases between them. The CDR3 coding sequence is TGTGCCAGCAGTTTCGACAGGCGTTATGGCTACACCTTC. Its translation: CASSFDRRYGYTF.

The rearrangement uses TRBV28 and TRBJ1-2; 8 positions agree with TRBD1. The V gene end was trimmed by 4 bases and the J gene end by 8 bases; junction bases not matched to a gene: 9. There are 14 residues in the CDR3. The germline CDR1 and CDR2 sequences are MDHEN and SYDVKM. CDR3 DNA: TGTGCCAGCAGTTCTGGACAGGGCCCCTGGGGCTACACCTTC. Protein: CASSSGQGPWGYTF.

This rearrangement joins TRBV18 to TRBJ1-2, with TRBD1 matching over 12 bases. V shed 3 bases, J shed 8 bases, and the junction held 4 bases outside the gene matches. The CDR3 consists of 14 residues. The germline CDR1 and CDR2 sequences are KGHSH and LQKENI. The CDR3 spells CASSPGQGARGYTF. The CDR3 coding sequence is TGTGCCAGCTCACCGGGACAGGGGGCGAGGGGCTACACCTTC.

The chain carries TRBV5-1 and TRBJ1-5; D uncertain. Per the germline V gene, CDR1 is SGHRS and CDR2 is YFSETQ. There are 15 residues in the CDR3. V was shortened by 0 bases and J by 2 bases, with 9 bases between the two germline ends. CDR3 sequence reads: CASSLDGSRNQPQHF. The CDR3 region has the DNA TGCGCCAGCAGCTTGGACGGTTCTCGCAATCAGCCCCAGCATTTT.

V is TRBV5-6 and J is TRBJ1-1; D perhaps matches TRBD1 (5 bases). Germline loops: CDR1 SGHDT, CDR2 YYEEEE. With 2 bases removed from V and 1 base from J, the gap between germline ends came to 12 bases. This CDR3 spans 15 amino acids. Here the CDR3 reads CASSFKMGGNTEAFF. CDR3 coding DNA: TGTGCCAGCAGCTTTAAAATGGGGGGGAACACTGAAGCTTTCTTT.

The chain recombines TRBV28 with TRBJ2-5; D perhaps matches TRBD2 (6 bases). V was shortened by 3 bases and J by 1 base, with 15 bases between the two germline ends. This CDR3 contains 16 residues. Germline V gene data show CDR1 as MDHEN and CDR2 as SYDVKM. Here the CDR3 DNA reads TGTGCCAGCAGTTTGGGACTCCGAACCGCCCAAGAGACCCAGTACTTC. Amino acids: CASSLGLRTAQETQYF.

J is TRBJ1-5 and V is TRBV2; D gene ambiguous. Per germline, CDR1 SNHLY and CDR2 FYNNEI. The CDR3 is 16 amino acids. V dropped 6 bases and J dropped 0 bases, with 15 bases sitting between them. As DNA, the CDR3 is TGTGCCAGCAGAAACCGGGGTGGGGTTAGCAATCAGCCCCAGCATTTT. Amino acids: CASRNRGGVSNQPQHF.

The chain is built from TRBV19 and TRBJ1-2; 8 nucleotides match TRBD1. This CDR3 contains 15 residues. In germline, CDR1 is LNHDA, CDR2 SQIVND (reference sequence). Unmatched junction bases numbered 10, after V lost 6 bases and J lost 4 bases. The DNA of the CDR3 is TGTGCCAGTAGCCGTCAGGGGGCAGGGGCCTATGGCTACACCTTC. This gives the protein CASSRQGAGAYGYTF. Looking up the rest from reference TRBV19 and TRBJ1-2 gives the full variable domain: DGGITQSPKYLFRKEGQNVTLSCEQNLNHDAMYWYRQDPGQGLRLIYYSQIVNDFQKGDIAEGYSVSREKKESFPLTVTSAQKNPTAFYLCASSRQGAGAYGYTFGSGTRLTVV.

This sequence joins TRBV7-3 and TRBJ2-3, with a weak D call TRBD2 (6 bases). There are 14 residues in the CDR3. CDR1 and CDR2 from the germline V gene are SGHTA and FQGTGA. Deletions cut 6 bases from V and 1 base from J, with 11 bases between. This chain's CDR3 is CASRLGGGTDTQYF. The CDR3 DNA reads TGTGCCAGCAGACTGGGCGGGGGCACAGATACGCAGTATTTT.

By sample share, this clone is medium-sized (0.01 to 0.1%). The rearrangement uses TRBV30 and TRBJ2-7; 7 bases are shared with TRBD1. Germline V gene sequence: CDR1 GTSNPN, CDR2 SVGIG (reference sequence). V gave up 0 bases and J gave up 2 bases; unmatched junction bases: 1. The CDR3 consists of 13 residues. The CDR3 spells CAWSVGTAYEQYF. CDR3 sequence (DNA): TGTGCCTGGAGTGTCGGGACAGCCTACGAGCAGTACTTC.

CDR3 protein: CASSPGVWYGYTF. As DNA, the CDR3 is TGTGCCAGCAGTCCGGGGGTTTGGTATGGCTACACCTTC. The chain employs TRBV2 and TRBJ1-2; D is perhaps TRBD1 (5 bases). The CDR3 is made up of 13 amino acids. Germline values: CDR1 SNHLY, CDR2 FYNNEI. The V gene lost 5 bases and the J gene lost 5 bases, with 12 bases spanning the gap. The variable domain in full, with the rest retrieved from reference TRBV2 and TRBJ1-2, is EPEVTQTPSHQVTQMGQEVILRCVPISNHLYFYWYRQILGQKVEFLVSFYNNEISEKSEIFDDQFSVERPDGSNFTLKIRSTKLEDSAMYFCASSPGVWYGYTFGSGTRLTVV.

The rearrangement links TRBV7-8 to TRBJ1-3; no clear D gene. V dropped 4 bases and J dropped 0 bases, with 7 bases sitting between them. The CDR3 consists of 14 residues. CDR1 is SGHVS and CDR2 is FQNEAQ in the germline V gene. The CDR3 bases are TGTGCCAGCAGCTCCGTTTACTCTGGAAACACCATATATTTT. It translates to CASSSVYSGNTIYF.

The rearrangement joins TRBV3-1 (or the pseudogene TRBV3-2) to TRBJ1-2; D is uncertain. The CDR3 contains 12 residues. The ends were cut back, 0 bases at V and 7 bases at J, with 6 bases in the middle. CDR1 and CDR2 (germline): LGHDT, YNNKEL (reference sequence). As DNA, the CDR3 is TGTGCCAGCAGCCAAGACGGTCTTGGCTACACCTTC. Translating it yields CASSQDGLGYTF.

The CDR3 spells CASSPWTSGEETQYF. In DNA form, the CDR3 reads TGTGCCAGCAGCCCCTGGACTAGCGGGGAAGAGACCCAGTACTTC. The chain carries TRBV2 and TRBJ2-5; 12 bases are shared with TRBD2. Per the germline V gene, CDR1 is SNHLY and CDR2 is FYNNEI. This CDR3 has 15 amino acids. With 6 bases clipped from V and 3 bases from J, the junction kept 5 bases outside the gene matches. Full variable domain (rest looked up from reference TRBV2 and TRBJ2-5): EPEVTQTPSHQVTQMGQEVILRCVPISNHLYFYWYRQILGQKVEFLVSFYNNEISEKSEIFDDQFSVERPDGSNFTLKIRSTKLEDSAMYFCASSPWTSGEETQYFGPGTRLLVL.

The J gene is TRBJ2-7, the V gene TRBV5-6, with 8 nucleotides matching TRBD1. J lost 6 bases, V lost 4 bases, and 6 bases had no gene match. The CDR3 runs 13 residues. Germline lookup yields CDR1 SGHDT and CDR2 YYEEEE. The CDR3 sequence: CASSGGTGLEQYF. The CDR3 DNA reads as TGTGCCAGCAGCGGGGGGACAGGACTCGAGCAGTACTTC.

Written as DNA, the CDR3 is TGTGCCAGCAGCTCCGGAGGGAGGCAAGAGACCCAGTACTTC. Translation: CASSSGGRQETQYF. The chain recombines TRBV6-5 with TRBJ2-5; D possibly corresponds to TRBD2 (6 bases). CDR1 and CDR2 from the germline V gene are MNHEY and SVGAGI. V was pared by 6 bases and J by 2 bases, with 13 bases between. This CDR3 region has 14 residues.